What follows are 22 T cell receptor beta chains derived from one specimen sequenced in a study of blood T cells in healthy people across ages (dated by TCRdb to between 2015 and 2016). Libraries were constructed by 5' RACE. Instrument on record: Illumina HiSeq 2500. A second PCR of roughly 7 to 11 cycles was performed with a sample-barcoded 5' primer and a J-beta primer mix. Clones were called with MiXCR by TCRdb after fastp trimmed the public reads at Q25, and only in-frame beta chains were retained. Under each unique CDR3 protein, matching rows form one entry showing the most common genes and DNA. The sample includes hundreds of thousands of distinct CDR3 sequences, with roughly 60% observed a single time. The biggest ten clones account for about 20% of the sample. Material for sequencing was blood. The receptors come from a man aged 25 to 45 in good health.

The chain combines TRBV20-1 with TRBJ2-7, with a weak D call TRBD1 (5 bases). The V end was cut by 8 bases, the J end by 6 bases, with 17 bases between. CDR3 length: 12 amino acids. Germline V gene lookup returns CDR1 DFQATT and CDR2 SNEGSKA (reference sequence). The CDR3 region has the DNA TGCAGTCCAGGCCAGGGTCTGGGCGAGCAGTACTTC. It is translated as CSPGQGLGEQYF.

The chain couples TRBV5-1 to TRBJ2-3; 8 nucleotides agree with TRBD2. The CDR3 loop spans 17 amino acids. The germline gives CDR1 SGHRS, CDR2 YFSETQ. Germline trimming cut 3 bases from V and 6 bases from J; bases unmatched to any gene: 15. The CDR3 here is CASSSNRPGLVLDTQYF. In DNA form, the CDR3 reads TGCGCCAGCAGCTCAAACCGCCCGGGACTAGTGTTGGATACGCAGTATTTT.

This clonotype was counted a few times. J is TRBJ2-1 and V is TRBV9; D unresolved. Trimming took 4 bases from V and 2 from J, leaving 13 bases between them. Germline lookup yields CDR1 SGDLS and CDR2 YYNGEE. CDR3 size: 15 residues. This chain's CDR3 is CASSLEERAYNEQFF. DNA for the CDR3: TGTGCCAGCAGCCTCGAGGAGCGAGCCTACAATGAGCAGTTCTTC.

This rearrangement joins TRBV20-1 to TRBJ1-1; D call uncertain. The germline gives CDR1 DFQATT, CDR2 SNEGSKA (reference sequence). The length of the CDR3 is 15 residues. V gave up 1 base and J gave up 0 bases, with 12 bases separating them. The CDR3 protein is CSARGLGNLNTEAFF. The DNA of the CDR3 is TGCAGTGCTAGAGGATTAGGGAACCTGAACACTGAAGCTTTCTTT.

On this clonotype: An end of the junction does not agree with germline; a read error may underlie this. This sequence joins TRBV20-1 and TRBJ1-2; D may be TRBD1 (5 bases). The CDR3 is made up of 13 amino acids. Germline V gives CDR1 DFQATT, CDR2 SNEGSKA (reference sequence). The CDR3 sequence is CSARYGGSYDYTF. CDR3 nucleotide sequence: TGCAGTGCTAGATATGGGGGAAGCTATGACTACACCTTC.

The gene calls are TRBV12-3 or TRBV12-4 and TRBJ2-3; TRBD2 agrees at 7 bases. The CDR3 length is 15 residues. The junction had 8 bases not matched to a gene; V was cut back by 3 bases and J by 5 bases. Here the CDR3 DNA reads TGTGCCAGCAGTTTGGGTCTTACGGGGGGAGATACGCAGTATTTT. Its translation: CASSLGLTGGDTQYF.

V gene TRBV6-5 combines with J gene TRBJ2-6; possible D gene TRBD2, 6 bases. Germline assignment: CDR1 MNHEY and CDR2 SVGAGI. The V end lost 8 bases, the J end lost 1 base, and 15 bases lay between the germline ends. The CDR3 is made up of 16 amino acids. The CDR3 protein is CASRESSKSGANVLTF. CDR3 sequence (DNA): TGTGCCAGCCGGGAGTCCTCCAAATCTGGGGCCAACGTCCTGACTTTC.

This chain joins TRBV25-1 and TRBJ1-5; no firm D call. Trimming removed 3 bases at V and 5 bases at J, with 8 bases between. CDR1 is MGHDK, CDR2 SYGVNS, per germline. The CDR3 loop spans 13 amino acids. In DNA form, the CDR3 reads TGTGCCAGCAGTGAGGGGTTTTATCAGCCCCAGCATTTT. Encoded protein: CASSEGFYQPQHF.

This clonotype was counted once. The J gene is TRBJ1-2, the V gene TRBV5-1, with 7 positions matching TRBD1. The CDR3 length is 15 residues. Germline values: CDR1 SGHRS, CDR2 YFSETQ. J was trimmed by 6 bases and V by 3 bases; bases with no gene match: 11. As DNA, the CDR3 is TGCGCCAGCAGCTCATTAACCGGCCAGGGGGATGGCTACACCTTC. As protein: CASSSLTGQGDGYTF.

This clonotype was observed many times. The V and J genes are TRBV10-3 and TRBJ1-5, with no clear D. Looked up from germline, CDR1 is ENHRY and CDR2 is SYGVKD. CDR3 length: 13 residues. Trimming shortened V by 11 bases and J by 6 bases, and 17 bases separated the two germline ends. The CDR3 nucleotides are TGTGCCTCACAACGGGGTTCCGGTCAGCCCCAGCATTTT. This codes for CASQRGSGQPQHF.

This clonotype was observed a handful of times. The chain has TRBV18 and TRBJ2-7, with 10 bases aligning to TRBD2. Unmatched junction bases numbered 4, after V lost 3 bases and J lost 2 bases. This CDR3 has 15 residues. Per the germline V gene, CDR1 is KGHSH and CDR2 is LQKENI. The CDR3 region has the DNA TGTGCCAGCTCACCTTCTAGCGGGAGCCCCTACGAGCAGTACTTC. Protein product: CASSPSSGSPYEQYF.

V and J are TRBV28 and TRBJ2-7, with 7 bases identical to TRBD1. CDR3 length equals 13 residues. Germline-derived CDR1 and CDR2 are MDHEN and SYDVKM. The ends lost 6 bases at V and 5 bases at J; junction bases unmatched: 7. The CDR3 nucleotides are TGTGCCAGCAGACGACAGGGCCCCGACGAGCAGTACTTC. It encodes CASRRQGPDEQYF.

This clonotype was detected once. V is TRBV20-1 and J is TRBJ2-7; 7 positions match TRBD1. The germline V gene encodes CDR1 DFQATT and CDR2 SNEGSKA (reference sequence). V gave up 0 bases and J gave up 2 bases; unmatched junction bases: 7. This CDR3 has 15 residues. The CDR3 spells CSAREGQANPYEQYF. In DNA form, the CDR3 reads TGCAGTGCTAGAGAAGGACAGGCCAATCCCTACGAGCAGTACTTC.

The gene calls are TRBV6-1 and TRBJ1-5; D uncertain. The germline V gene encodes CDR1 MNHNS and CDR2 SASEGT. V dropped 5 bases and J dropped 0 bases, with 8 bases sitting between them. The CDR3 has 14 residues. The CDR3 protein is CASSPHSSNQPQHF. The CDR3 DNA reads as TGTGCCAGCAGTCCACACAGTAGCAATCAGCCCCAGCATTTT.

This clonotype was seen just once. The V gene is TRBV4-1, the J gene TRBJ1-2, with D maybe TRBD1 (6 bases). This CDR3 has 15 amino acids. Germline-derived CDR1 and CDR2 are MGHRA and YSYEKL. Trimming removed 1 base at V and 3 bases at J, with 12 bases between. In DNA, the CDR3 is TGCGCCAGCAGCCAAGTAGGGGGGGCGCACTATGGCTACACCTTC. It codes for CASSQVGGAHYGYTF.

The chain links TRBV19 to TRBJ2-4; 8 bases line up with TRBD1. The germline V gene encodes CDR1 LNHDA and CDR2 SQIVND (reference sequence). Losses at the gene ends were 5 bases for V and 0 bases for J; bases not matched to a gene: 3. This CDR3 region has 15 residues. CDR3 coding DNA: TGTGCCAGTAGTCTGGACAGGGAAGCCAAAAACATTCAGTACTTC. Translated, it gives CASSLDREAKNIQYF.

This clonotype has more than one count but fewer than ten. This chain connects TRBV7-9 to TRBJ2-1; 10 bases are a match to TRBD2. Germline values: CDR1 SEHNR, CDR2 FQNEAQ (reference sequence). The CDR3 has 12 residues. V trimming: 4 bases; J trimming: 14 bases; junction bases outside the gene matches: 5. For the CDR3, the DNA is TGTGCCAGCAGCTACCTAGCGGGAGTGAAGTTCTTC. This gives the protein CASSYLAGVKFF.

The V call is TRBV7-2, the J call TRBJ2-3; TRBD1 or TRBD2 may be the D gene (6 bases each). CDR3 length: 16 amino acids. V lost 1 base and J 7 bases, leaving 18 bases between the germline ends. Germline CDR1 is SGHTA and CDR2 is FQGNSA. The CDR3 coding sequence is TGTGCCAGCAGCTTAGGGTCTGGAGGGGGTGGGAATACGCAGTATTTT. Amino acids: CASSLGSGGGGNTQYF. Filled out from reference TRBV7-2 and TRBJ2-3, the complete variable domain reads GAGVSQSPSNKVTEKGKDVELRCDPISGHTALYWYRQSLGQGLEFLIYFQGNSAPDKSGLPSDRFSAERTGGSVSTLTIQRTQQEDSAVYLCASSLGSGGGGNTQYFGPGTRLTVL.

The chain uses TRBV6-5 and TRBJ2-7; D is possibly TRBD2 (7 bases). Germline loops: CDR1 MNHEY, CDR2 SVGAGI. This CDR3 is built from 16 residues. Trimming pared 5 bases from V and 7 bases from J, leaving 24 bases between. The CDR3 sequence is CASSTNPGGAYNEQYF. CDR3 bases: TGTGCCAGCAGTACCAACCCGGGGGGCGCTTACAATGAGCAGTACTTC.

This clonotype was seen a few times. The chain links TRBV4-3 to TRBJ2-3; TRBD2 agrees at 7 bases. With 0 bases clipped from V and 5 bases from J, the junction kept 14 bases outside the gene matches. This CDR3 spans 18 amino acids. From germline, CDR1 is LGHNA and CDR2 YSLEER. The CDR3 DNA is TGCGCCAGCAGCCAAGATAGGTCAAGTTCACTAGCGAGAGATACGCAGTATTTT. Its translation: CASSQDRSSSLARDTQYF.

The V call is TRBV4-3, the J call TRBJ2-4, with 8 bases matching TRBD1. Per the germline V gene, CDR1 is LGHNA and CDR2 is YSLEER. The length of the CDR3 is 18 residues. J lost 0 bases, V lost 0 bases, and 7 bases had no gene match. CDR3 DNA sequence: TGCGCCAGCAGCCAAGAAAGGATCGGACAGGGAGCCAAAAACATTCAGTACTTC. This translates into CASSQERIGQGAKNIQYF.

The chain has TRBV27 and TRBJ2-1; 7 nucleotides align to TRBD1. J was trimmed by 0 bases and V by 7 bases; bases with no gene match: 6. CDR1 and CDR2 (germline): MNHEY, SMNVEV (reference sequence). The CDR3 is 15 residues long. Written as DNA, the CDR3 is TGTGCCAGCAAGGAGACAGGGCCCTCCTACAATGAGCAGTTCTTC. Amino acids: CASKETGPSYNEQFF.